These T cell receptor beta chains were read from a single sample in a study of vaccination and CD4 T cells after COVID-19. Their antigens remain unidentified. TCRdb re-analysed the PCR reads in MiXCR, keeping a single row per CDR3 protein. The table has approximately 22,000 distinct CDR3 sequences, about two fifths seen once. Sequences were derived from CD4+ T cells from blood, cultured in vitro, sampled before SARS-CoV-2 vaccination. The receptors shown here come from a human donor who received a COVID-19 vaccine. Each CDR3 is given with its conserved first and last residue. A D gene is named only where the DNA matches it firmly. Only part of the rows carry a size: once, few, many, or a class if the clone is expanded.

size	J	V	D	DNA	CDR3
few	TRBJ2-2	TRBV12-3/TRBV12-4	TRBD1	TGTGCCAGCAGTCGCAGGATCGACAGGGTCGGGGAGCTGTTTTTT	CASSRRIDRVGELFF
-	TRBJ1-2	TRBV11-2	-	TGTGCCAGCAGCTTTGGTGTGAATGTGAACTATGGCTACACCTTC	CASSFGVNVNYGYTF
-	TRBJ1-2	TRBV19	-	TGTGCCACCTCACCAGGGCCTCGTGAGGGCTACACCTTC	CATSPGPREGYTF
-	TRBJ1-6	TRBV25-1	-	TGTGCCAGCAGTACTAATGTCTCACCCCTCCACTTT	CASSTNVSPLHF
few	TRBJ1-2	TRBV12-3/TRBV12-4	TRBD1	TGTGCCAGCAGTTTGGGACAGGGGGCCTATGGCTACACCTTC	CASSLGQGAYGYTF
-	TRBJ2-7	TRBV6-1	-	TGTGCCAGCAGTCCTCCCGGGACAAGGAACTACGAGCAGTACTTC	CASSPPGTRNYEQYF
few	TRBJ1-2	TRBV25-1	-	TGTGCCAGCAGTGGCCGCCGCCGCTATAACTATGGCTACACCTTC	CASSGRRRYNYGYTF
-	TRBJ1-5	TRBV10-3	-	TGTGCCATCAGCCGTCAGGACGGACAGCCCCAGCATTTT	CAISRQDGQPQHF
-	TRBJ1-6	TRBV20-1	-	TGCAGTGCTATCCGGACAGCGGGGGATAATTCACCCCTCCACTTT	CSAIRTAGDNSPLHF
few	TRBJ2-5	TRBV11-2	-	TGTGCCAGCAGCTTAGATCGGGGGAGCCAAGAGACCCAGTACTTC	CASSLDRGSQETQYF
once	TRBJ2-2	TRBV4-2	TRBD2	TGTGCCAGCAGCCTTCGGCTGGCGGGGGGGCGCGCCGGGGAGCTGTTTTTT	CASSLRLAGGRAGELFF
-	TRBJ2-5	TRBV4-2	TRBD2	TGTGCCAGCAGCCTCAGCACTAGCGGGGGTCGAGAGACCCAGTACTTC	CASSLSTSGGRETQYF
-	TRBJ1-6	TRBV7-6	-	TGTGCCAGCAGCCCCCTTGCCCCCCCTTCACCCCTCCACTTT	CASSPLAPPSPLHF
few	TRBJ1-3	TRBV7-9	TRBD1	TGTGCCAGCAGCCGACAGGGGACTGGAAACACCATATATTTT	CASSRQGTGNTIYF
few	TRBJ1-2	TRBV7-9	-	TGTGCCAGCAGCGGAGCCCTCCTATTTGAGGATGGCTACACCTTC	CASSGALLFEDGYTF
-	TRBJ2-1	TRBV20-1	TRBD2	TGCAGTGCTAGATTTGCCGGGACTAGCGTTAACAATGAGCAGTTCTTC	CSARFAGTSVNNEQFF
-	TRBJ2-5	TRBV18	TRBD1	TGTGCCAGCTCACCCCTCGTGGGGACAGGGGGCTCCGAGACCCAGTACTTC	CASSPLVGTGGSETQYF
-	TRBJ1-2	TRBV6-1	-	TGTGCCAGCAGGGATAGAACCTATGGCTACACCTTC	CASRDRTYGYTF
once	TRBJ1-2	TRBV18	-	TGTGCCAGCTCACTTGCCAACCTCCATGGCTACACCTTC	CASSLANLHGYTF
-	TRBJ2-3	TRBV28	-	TGTGCCAGCAGGTACACAGATACGCAGTATTTT	CASRYTDTQYF
few	TRBJ2-5	TRBV7-3	TRBD2	TGTGCCAGCAGCCCTACACCGGGACTAGCGGGGGGTACCCAGTACTTC	CASSPTPGLAGGTQYF
-	TRBJ1-2	TRBV19	-	TGTGCCAGTAGTACCGGACAGTATGGCTACACCTTC	CASSTGQYGYTF
-	TRBJ2-5	TRBV7-6	TRBD1	TGTGCCAGCAGCACCTACCGGGACAGGGGGCAAGAGACCCAGTACTTC	CASSTYRDRGQETQYF
few	TRBJ1-2	TRBV7-9	-	TGTGCCAGCAGCTTAGCAGGGATTTACGGCTACACCTTC	CASSLAGIYGYTF
-	TRBJ1-6	TRBV21-1	-	TGTGCCAGCAGAGGGGACAGGGCCCATAATTCACCCCTCCACTTT	CASRGDRAHNSPLHF
-	TRBJ1-4	TRBV25-1	-	TGTGCCAGCAGTGAAGACCCAGGGCTTGAAAAACTGTTTTTT	CASSEDPGLEKLFF
-	TRBJ2-1	TRBV6-1	TRBD2	TGTGCCAGCAGTGTATATCGGACTAGCGGGGGGAAAAATGAGCAGTTCTTC	CASSVYRTSGGKNEQFF
few	TRBJ2-2	TRBV21-1	-	TGTGCCAGCAGCAAAGGGACGGCGACGAACACCGGGGAGCTGTTTTTT	CASSKGTATNTGELFF
-	TRBJ2-1	TRBV24-1	-	TGTGCCACCAGTGATTGGTCACAGGGTTCCAGCTCCTACAATGAGCAGTTCTTC	CATSDWSQGSSSYNEQFF
few	TRBJ2-3	TRBV6-1	-	TGTGCCAGCTCTCGGACTCCCAAAGATACGCAGTATTTT	CASSRTPKDTQYF
few	TRBJ2-7	TRBV6-1	TRBD2	TGTGCCAGCAGTCTCGGGACTAGGACCTACGAGCAGTACTTC	CASSLGTRTYEQYF
few	TRBJ1-2	TRBV7-8	-	TGTGCCAGCAGCTTAGGAGGACACGACGGCTACACCTTC	CASSLGGHDGYTF
-	TRBJ1-1	TRBV30	-	TGTGCCTGGAAATGGATTGAGGGGCTGGCTGAAGCTTTCTTT	CAWKWIEGLAEAFF
-	TRBJ1-2	TRBV4-1	-	TGCGCCAGCAGCCAAGGGATCCTACGGAGGACAACTAACTATGGCTACACCTTC	CASSQGILRRTTNYGYTF
-	TRBJ2-7	TRBV15	-	TGTGCCACCAGCAGAGATTTGGCAGACTCCTACGAGCAGTACTTC	CATSRDLADSYEQYF
few	TRBJ1-2	TRBV12-3/TRBV12-4	-	TGTGCCAGCAGTTTCGCCAGGGCTCATAACTATGGCTACACCTTC	CASSFARAHNYGYTF
-	TRBJ2-3	TRBV10-1	-	TGCGCCAGCAGTGTAGGGGGTCGCACAGATACGCAGTATTTT	CASSVGGRTDTQYF
-	TRBJ2-2	TRBV7-9	TRBD2	TGTGCCAGCAGCTTACTAGCGGGGGACACCGGGGAGCTGTTTTTT	CASSLLAGDTGELFF
few	TRBJ1-1	TRBV5-1	-	TGCGCCAGCAGCTTGGAGACAGGGAACACTGAAGCTTTCTTT	CASSLETGNTEAFF
-	TRBJ1-1	TRBV27	-	TGTGCCAGCAGTTTCAGACCGAACACTGAAGCTTTCTTT	CASSFRPNTEAFF
few	TRBJ1-2	TRBV7-6	-	TGTGCCAGCAGCTCCCTGGGGAGGGGAGGTGTGTATGGCTACACCTTC	CASSSLGRGGVYGYTF
few	TRBJ2-2	TRBV5-6	-	TGTGCCAGCAGCCGAAGGACAGCCCTTAACACCGGGGAGCTGTTTTTT	CASSRRTALNTGELFF
-	TRBJ2-1	TRBV5-1	TRBD2	TGCGCCAGCAGTTATCGGGTTAGCGGGGACAATGAGCAGTTCTTC	CASSYRVSGDNEQFF
few	TRBJ1-5	TRBV6-5	TRBD1	TGTGCCAGCAGTTACCCACGCCGCGACAGGGTCTATAGCAATCAGCCCCAGCATTTT	CASSYPRRDRVYSNQPQHF
-	TRBJ2-5	TRBV24-1	-	TGTGCCACCAGTTCGTCCGGGGGAGAGACCCAGTACTTC	CATSSSGGETQYF
-	TRBJ2-1	TRBV12-3/TRBV12-4	-	TGTGCCAGCAGCCTCATCCGGGTTCGGGAAGATGAGCAGTTCTTC	CASSLIRVREDEQFF
-	TRBJ2-3	TRBV29-1	TRBD1	TGCAGCGGCGGACAGGGGAGCACAGATACGCAGTATTTT	CSGGQGSTDTQYF
-	TRBJ2-3	TRBV6-2/TRBV6-3	-	TGTGCCAGCAGGGCCCTCGGCGAGGGTGATACGCAGTATTTT	CASRALGEGDTQYF
-	TRBJ2-3	TRBV20-1	-	TGCAGTGCCACCTCACGGGCGGTTCCAGATACGCAGTATTTT	CSATSRAVPDTQYF
-	TRBJ1-3	TRBV12-3/TRBV12-4	-	TGTGCCAGCAGCAAGGCTCCGGGGGGAAACACCATATATTTT	CASSKAPGGNTIYF
few	TRBJ2-5	TRBV2	-	TGTGCCAGCAGAGACAGACAGGTTGGGACCCAGTACTTC	CASRDRQVGTQYF
-	TRBJ1-6	TRBV18	TRBD1	TGTGCCAGCTCACCACGGGGGACAGACAATTCACCCCTCCACTTT	CASSPRGTDNSPLHF
-	TRBJ1-1	TRBV20-1	-	TGCAGTGCTTATGGGGGCAGTGAAGCTTTCTTT	CSAYGGSEAFF
-	TRBJ1-5	TRBV5-6	TRBD1	TGTGCCAGCAGCTTCGGGACAGGGGGCAATCAGCCCCAGCATTTT	CASSFGTGGNQPQHF
-	TRBJ1-6	TRBV5-6	TRBD1	TGTGCCAGCAGCCTGGGACAGTATAATTCACCCCTCCACTTT	CASSLGQYNSPLHF
-	TRBJ2-2	TRBV18	-	TGTGCCAGCTCACCACCTTCGGGTACCGGGGAGCTGTTTTTT	CASSPPSGTGELFF
few	TRBJ1-1	TRBV7-6	-	TGTGCCAGCAGCTTAGGACCCAGGGCCGGGAACACTGAAGCTTTCTTT	CASSLGPRAGNTEAFF
-	TRBJ2-2	TRBV5-1	TRBD2	TGCGCCAGCAGCCAGGGACTAGCGGCGAACACCGGGGAGCTGTTTTTT	CASSQGLAANTGELFF
-	TRBJ1-5	TRBV20-1	-	TGCAGTGCTAGAGAGGGGGTTGATCAGCCCCAGCATTTT	CSAREGVDQPQHF